This T cell receptor (beta chain) is from a study of cytomegalovirus exposure and HLA in healthy donors. The germline V gene encodes CDR1 MGHDK and CDR2 SYGVNS. The CDR3 runs to 13 residues. Between the trimmed V and J ends, which lost 11 bases and 5 bases, there was a span of 18 bases. The PCR made use of 60 Vbeta and 13 Jbeta primers. Here immunoSEQ multiplex PCR was the method, and the copy in TCRdb shows in-frame clones only, minus some. The data hold roughly 80,000 clones, with around 85% observed a single time. The source is a woman aged 45-65 years in good health and CMV-seronegative. The genes are TRBV25-1 and TRBJ2-5, with a tentative D call TRBD2 (7 bases). Sequenced material: PBMCs. The CDR3 sequence is CASVRGAGETQYF. In DNA form, the CDR3 reads TGTGCCTCAGTTCGGGGGGCAGGGGAGACCCAGTACTTC.